This TCR beta chain was retrieved from a study of blood T cell repertoires in COVID-19. As for the study in general: Sources were T cells, B-cell-depleted T cells, or PBMCs; the material itself was cDNA or gDNA.

This clone was seen at least ten times. A junction end diverges from the germline sequence, so it may reflect a read error. TCRdb's copy holds only in-frame clones and misses some; the assay was immunoSEQ multiplex PCR. The repertoire holds 110,000 or so clones, with 88% as singletons. CDR3 size: 18 residues. Germline CDR1 reads MGHRA; CDR2 reads YSYEKL. The sequence was collected from a human donor in a cohort sampled during active COVID-19. The chain has TRBV4-1 and TRBJ2-2; no firm D call. Specimen: peripheral blood. CDR3 DNA: TGCGCCAGCAGTCAAGAAGCATTCAGGCAGCCAGGTACCGGGGAGCTGTTTTTT. Its translation: CASSQEAFRQPGTGELFF.